The rows below give T cell receptor beta chains drawn from one sample of a study of tumor-infiltrating lymphocytes in primary liver carcinoma. TCRdb fed the multiplex PCR reads into MiXCR, producing one record per CDR3 protein. The sample lists 250,000 to 400,000 distinct CDR3 sequences, roughly two thirds occurring once. The sample consisted of peripheral blood. All receptors come from a man aged 40-49 years with primary liver carcinoma and hepatitis B virus infection. Both conserved end residues are part of each CDR3. Each record gives: J gene, clone size, V gene, D gene, CDR3 DNA, CDR3 protein. A D gene is named only where the DNA matches it firmly. Rows may omit the clone size; those that give it use once, few, many or a size class.

TRBJ1-2	-	TRBV29-1	-	TGCAGCACGCATTCGAGGGTTGACTATAGCTACACCTTC	CSTHSRVDYSYTF
TRBJ2-7	-	TRBV6-5	TRBD1	TGTACCAGCACCCCCGGGACAGGGGGCAACTACGAGCAGTACTTC	CTSTPGTGGNYEQYF
TRBJ1-2	-	TRBV5-6	-	TGTGCCAGCAGCTTGCTTAACTATGGTTACACCTTC	CASSLLNYGYTF
TRBJ2-6	-	TRBV5-5	TRBD1	TGTGCCAGCAGCATCGCAGGGGGCACTGGGGCCAACGTCCTGACTTTC	CASSIAGGTGANVLTF
TRBJ1-2	-	TRBV29-1	-	TGCAGCGTTAATAGCAGCGGAATGATCTATGGCTACACCTTC	CSVNSSGMIYGYTF
TRBJ2-1	few	TRBV4-1	TRBD2	TGCGCCAGCAGCTTGAGGACTGGCGGGAGTAATGAGCAGTTCTTC	CASSLRTGGSNEQFF
TRBJ2-7	-	TRBV10-3	-	TGTGTCATCAGTGCCCCTCCCAGGGGTCTGGAGCAGTACTTC	CVISAPPRGLEQYF
TRBJ2-5	many	TRBV11-2	TRBD2	TGTGCCAGCAGCTCTTGGATAGCGGGAGTGAGGGAAGAGACCCAGTACTTC	CASSSWIAGVREETQYF
TRBJ2-4	-	TRBV5-1	-	TGCGCCAGCAGCTCAGCGACATGGACAGAGGCTCAGTACTTC	CASSSATWTEAQYF
TRBJ2-1	-	TRBV9	-	TGTGCCAGCAGCCCCGGGTGGGTTGAGCAGTTCTTC	CASSPGWVEQFF
TRBJ2-2	-	TRBV29-1	-	TGCAGCGTTGCGAGGGGTATCGACACCGGGGAGCTGTTTTTT	CSVARGIDTGELFF
TRBJ2-4	-	TRBV5-4	-	TGTGCCAGCAGCTTGGCGGCAACCAAAAACATTCCGTACTTC	CASSLAATKNIPYF
TRBJ2-7	many	TRBV29-1	-	TGCAGCGCCCGGGACGCTGGGAAAACCTACGAGCAGTACTTC	CSARDAGKTYEQYF
TRBJ2-5	many	TRBV10-3	-	TGTGCCATCAGTAATAACCGAGGCGAGACCCAGTACTTC	CAISNNRGETQYF
TRBJ2-3	many	TRBV29-1	TRBD1	TGCAGCGTTGCTGACAGGGGGCTTTCGAATACGCAGTATTTT	CSVADRGLSNTQYF
TRBJ2-1	-	TRBV12-3/TRBV12-4	TRBD2	TGTGCCAGCTGTTTAGGGGCCGGCGGGAGTGAGCACTTCTTC	CASCLGAGGSEHFF
TRBJ1-1	few	TRBV11-2	-	TGTGCCAGCAACTTCAGGTCGATAGGACCCCTGGGCACTGAAGCTTTCTTT	CASNFRSIGPLGTEAFF
TRBJ2-3	-	TRBV20-1	-	TGCAGTGCTAGAGGTGGGACCGCAGATACGCAGTATTTT	CSARGGTADTQYF
TRBJ1-5	-	TRBV6-8	TRBD1	TGTGCCCCAACCAAGGGACAGGGACTGTGTCAGCCCCAACATTTT	CAPTKGQGLCQPQHF
TRBJ2-1	many	TRBV6-2/TRBV6-3	TRBD2	TGTGCCAGCACCGGGCTAGCGGAAAGAAATGAGCAGTTCTTC	CASTGLAERNEQFF
TRBJ2-1	-	TRBV2	TRBD1	TGTGCCAGCAGAAGGGACAGAACCCTTCAGAATGAGCAGTTCTTC	CASRRDRTLQNEQFF
TRBJ2-3	-	TRBV4-2	TRBD2	TGTGCCAGCAACCAAGATAGCGGCCTCGGCGGGAGGGTAGATACGCAGTATTTT	CASNQDSGLGGRVDTQYF
TRBJ2-5	many	TRBV10-3	-	TGTGCCATCAGGTTGCTGACCCGTCAAGAGACCCAGTACTTC	CAIRLLTRQETQYF
TRBJ1-1	-	TRBV7-8	-	TGTGCCAGCAGCTTAGCAGGAGAAGCTTTCTTT	CASSLAGEAFF
TRBJ2-1	once	TRBV11-1	TRBD2	TGTGCCAGCAGCTTTCCCGGGACTAGCGGGACTAACAATGAGCAGTTCTTC	CASSFPGTSGTNNEQFF
TRBJ2-5	-	TRBV29-1	TRBD1	TGCAGCGTGGGACAGCAAGAGACCAGGTACTTC	CSVGQQETRYF
TRBJ1-5	once	TRBV7-9	-	TGTGCCAGCAGTACAGGGCTCGGCAATCGGCCCCAGCATTTT	CASSTGLGNRPQHF
TRBJ1-1	-	TRBV12-3/TRBV12-4	-	TGTGCCAGCAGCGTCTCCCTGGGGACTGAATCTTTCTTT	CASSVSLGTESFF
TRBJ2-5	many	TRBV5-4	TRBD2	TGTGCCAGCAGCTTTAGATCGGGGGGAGAGACCCAGTACTTC	CASSFRSGGETQYF
TRBJ1-1	once	TRBV7-8	-	TGTGCCAGCAGCTTAGCGCTGGACAGCGAAGTTTTCTTT	CASSLALDSEVFF
TRBJ2-5	-	TRBV19	-	TGTGCCAGTAGACACTCACTCCAAGAGACCCAGTACTTC	CASRHSLQETQYF
TRBJ1-3	-	TRBV11-2	-	TGTGCCAGCAGCTTGGGAGGAAACACCGTATATTTT	CASSLGGNTVYF
TRBJ1-2	-	TRBV5-8	-	TGTGGCAGCAGCCCGGAAGGCAGGCTGAGAGGTGGCTACACCTTC	CGSSPEGRLRGGYTF
TRBJ2-7	-	TRBV14	-	TGTGCCAGCAGCCAAGATCTGGTTAGCTACAAGCAGTACTTC	CASSQDLVSYKQYF
TRBJ2-7	few	TRBV5-1	TRBD2	TGCGCCAGCAGCTTGGTGGATCGGACTAGCGGGTACACCCTCTCCTACGAGCAGTACTTC	CASSLVDRTSGYTLSYEQYF
TRBJ2-2	once	TRBV5-4	TRBD2	TGTGCCGGTCAACTAGCGGGTGTTACGAACATCGGGGAGCTGTTTTTT	CAGQLAGVTNIGELFF
TRBJ2-3	-	TRBV6-6	-	TGTGCCTGCAGTTACGCGGGGAGCACAGATACGCAGTATTTT	CACSYAGSTDTQYF
TRBJ1-5	-	TRBV29-1	TRBD1	TGCAGCGTTGATGGGGGCGGGACAGCCTTTGGACCTAGCAATCAGCCCCAACATTTT	CSVDGGGTAFGPSNQPQHF
TRBJ2-7	-	TRBV11-3	TRBD2	TGTGCCAGCAGCTTTCGGGAGGGCTCCGAGCAGTACTTC	CASSFREGSEQYF
TRBJ2-3	-	TRBV6-1	-	TGTGCCGGCACACTAGGGGGGAGCACAGATATGCAGTATTTT	CAGTLGGSTDMQYF
TRBJ2-7	few	TRBV20-1	-	TGCAGTGCTAGAGACACGGCAGCCTACGAGCAGTACTTC	CSARDTAAYEQYF
TRBJ2-7	-	TRBV6-5	-	TGTGCCAGCAATTCGGGGGACTCCACCTACGAGCAGTACTTC	CASNSGDSTYEQYF
TRBJ2-2	-	TRBV11-2	-	TGTGCCAGCAGCTTAGAGGTTTGGGACGAGAGCACCGGGGAGCTGTTTTTT	CASSLEVWDESTGELFF
TRBJ2-1	-	TRBV28	-	TGTGCCAGCAGGTCGACTGGTTACAATGGGCAGTTCTTC	CASRSTGYNGQFF
TRBJ1-1	many	TRBV11-2	TRBD1	TGTGCCAGCAGCTCCAATTACCCGGGACAGGGGATGATCACTGAAGCTTTCTTT	CASSSNYPGQGMITEAFF
TRBJ2-2	many	TRBV5-6	-	TGTGCCAGCAGCTTGGAAGTTCGGAGCACCGGGGAGCTGTTTTTT	CASSLEVRSTGELFF
TRBJ1-3	-	TRBV7-9	-	TGTGCCAGCAGCCGCGGAGAAGACACCATATATTTT	CASSRGEDTIYF
TRBJ2-2	-	TRBV6-1	-	TGTGCCAGCCCCAGGGGGGGCAGGGGGGCTACCGGGGAGCTGTTTTTT	CASPRGGRGATGELFF
TRBJ2-2	-	TRBV12-3/TRBV12-4	-	TGTGCCAGCAGTTTGATTAGGAACACCGGGGAGCTGTATTTT	CASSLIRNTGELYF
TRBJ2-2	-	TRBV6-1	-	TGTGCCTGCAGTGAACCTATCGGGAGATCCGGGGAGCTGTTTTTT	CACSEPIGRSGELFF
TRBJ2-7	-	TRBV14	-	TGTGCCAACAGCAAGCCCGGTGGAGGCGAGCAGTACTTC	CANSKPGGGEQYF
TRBJ2-7	-	TRBV10-2	TRBD1	TGCGGCAGCAGTGGCCTCACAGGGGGCCACGAGCAGTACTTC	CGSSGLTGGHEQYF
TRBJ2-3	few	TRBV10-3	TRBD1	TGTGCCATCATGGGACAGGGGGAAGTCGCAGATACGCAGTATTTT	CAIMGQGEVADTQYF